These T cell receptor beta chains were read from a single sample in a study of T-cell reconstitution after alpha-beta-depleted transplantation in children. TCRdb re-called the PCR reads through MiXCR, storing one row per CDR3 protein. The sample gives 500,000 to 600,000 distinct CDR3 sequences, about 30% of which show up once; about 2.3% is in the top ten. Sequencing was performed on PBMCs from the stem cell graft donor, taken from the stem cell graft. These receptors all stem from a human donor who donated a stem cell graft to a child with aplastic anemia. Both conserved end residues are part of each CDR3. A D gene is named only where the DNA matches it firmly. Size is stated for part of the rows, as once, few or many counts, or as a class when the clone is expanded.

>-|once|TRBV3-1|TRBJ1-1
TGTGCCAGCAGCCAAGCTACGTTTGCTGAAGCTTTCTTT
CASSQATFAEAFF
>-|-|TRBV4-2|TRBJ2-7
TGTGCCAGCAGCCCACCCGGGCGGGTCGGGCAGCAGTACTTC
CASSPPGRVGQQYF
>-|-|TRBV4-2|TRBJ2-1
TGTGCCAGCAGCCAAGTATTACAGTCCTACAATGAGCAGTTCTTC
CASSQVLQSYNEQFF
>-|many|TRBV12-3/TRBV12-4|TRBJ1-3
TGTGCCAGCACCCCTGGTCGGAGAGTGAGCACCATATATTTT
CASTPGRRVSTIYF
>TRBD1|few|TRBV12-3/TRBV12-4|TRBJ2-7
TGTGCCAGCAATCCGGGACAGGCCCTCTCCGAGCAGTACTTC
CASNPGQALSEQYF
>TRBD1|many|TRBV7-2|TRBJ2-1
TGTGCCAGCAGCTTAGCCCAAAGGGGGCATCAATACAATGAGCAGTTCTTC
CASSLAQRGHQYNEQFF
>-|-|TRBV29-1|TRBJ2-1
TGCAGCGTTGGAGACTTCTCCTACAATGAGCAGTTCTTC
CSVGDFSYNEQFF
>-|-|TRBV5-4|TRBJ1-1
TGTGCCAGCAGCTTGGGGGGGGAGGAGTTGTACACTGAAGCTTTCTTT
CASSLGGEELYTEAFF
>TRBD2|-|TRBV5-6|TRBJ2-3
TGTGCCAGCAGCTTGTGGCTAGCGGGAGGAGATACGCAGTATTTT
CASSLWLAGGDTQYF
>TRBD2|-|TRBV12-3/TRBV12-4|TRBJ2-1
TGTGCCAGCAGTTTTGATGTGTGGTTTTGGGGACTAGCGGAGGGACGCAATGAGCAGTTCTTC
CASSFDVWFWGLAEGRNEQFF
>-|-|TRBV15|TRBJ1-1
TGTGCCACCAGCAGAGCTGTCACTGAAGCTTTCTTT
CATSRAVTEAFF
>TRBD1|-|TRBV4-2|TRBJ1-6
TGTGCCAGCAGCCAAGTACAGGGGAGTGTTGAATGGTCACCCCTCCACTTT
CASSQVQGSVEWSPLHF
>TRBD2|-|TRBV20-1|TRBJ2-1
TGCAGTGCTAGTGCGCTAGCGGGAGTGGATGAGCAGTTCTTC
CSASALAGVDEQFF
>TRBD2|few|TRBV6-5|TRBJ2-2
TGTGCCAGCAGTTACGTGTCTAGCGGGAGAGGTACCGGGGAGCTGTTTTTT
CASSYVSSGRGTGELFF
>TRBD1|-|TRBV5-5|TRBJ1-5
TGTGCCAGCAGCTTGGGGGGGACAGCCCGCCCGAGCAATCAGCCCCAGCATTTT
CASSLGGTARPSNQPQHF
>TRBD2|once|TRBV20-1|TRBJ2-3
TGCAGTGCTAAGTCGGGACTAGCGGGAGTCGGTGGGACAGATACGCAGTATTTT
CSAKSGLAGVGGTDTQYF
>-|-|TRBV3-1|TRBJ2-3
TGTGCCAGCACGGGGCGGGGCATGGCAGATACGCAGTATTTT
CASTGRGMADTQYF
>-|-|TRBV6-5|TRBJ1-1
TGTGCCAGCAGTAGGAATACTTATGAAGCTTTCTTT
CASSRNTYEAFF
>-|few|TRBV30|TRBJ1-5
TGTGCCTGGAGTGTATCCCGGAGTCAGCCCCAGCATTTT
CAWSVSRSQPQHF
>-|few|TRBV27|TRBJ1-2
TGTGCCAGCAGTTTAACTGGACCTGCTAACTATGGCTACACCTTC
CASSLTGPANYGYTF
>TRBD2|few|TRBV6-5|TRBJ2-5
TGTGCCAGCAGTAACCTAGCGGGAGGGCGAGAGACCCAGTACTTC
CASSNLAGGRETQYF
>-|few|TRBV4-1|TRBJ2-4
TGCGCCAGCAGCCACCCTCTCAGGGAGGTAGCCAAAAACATTCAGTACTTC
CASSHPLREVAKNIQYF
>TRBD2|-|TRBV20-1|TRBJ2-1
TGCAGTGCTAGAGATCCGTTTGGGGGAGGGCTCATCTCCTACAATGAGCAGTTCTTC
CSARDPFGGGLISYNEQFF
>-|-|TRBV29-1|TRBJ2-1
TGCAGCGGAATTATAGGGGGGCGGGGCGCTACCCCTCAGTTCTTC
CSGIIGGRGATPQFF
>-|few|TRBV12-2|TRBJ2-5
TGTGCAAGTCGCGAAAACGGGGCGGATTGTATTGAGGCCCAAGAGACCCAGTACTTC
CASRENGADCIEAQETQYF
>TRBD1|-|TRBV28|TRBJ2-1
TGTGCCAGCAAGGGACAGGGGGCCGCTGAGCAGTTCTTC
CASKGQGAAEQFF
>-|few|TRBV7-2|TRBJ2-2
TGTGCCAGCAGACGAACCGGGGGAACCGGGGAGCTGTTTTTT
CASRRTGGTGELFF
>-|-|TRBV10-3|TRBJ2-2
TGTGCCATGGGCCCCGGACTCCTCTGCGGGGAGCTGTTTTTT
CAMGPGLLCGELFF
>-|-|TRBV12-3/TRBV12-4|TRBJ2-3
TGTGCCAGCAGTTTACTAGCCTCGTCAGCAGATACGCAGTATTTT
CASSLLASSADTQYF
>TRBD2|-|TRBV29-1|TRBJ2-1
TGCAGCGTTGAGTGGCGGGAGGGCTGGGATGAGCAGTTCTTC
CSVEWREGWDEQFF
>-|few|TRBV29-1|TRBJ2-2
TGCAGCGCCCGTGGACACGGTAACACCGGGGAGCTGTTTTTT
CSARGHGNTGELFF
>-|-|TRBV5-1|TRBJ2-1
TGCGCCAGCAGCTTAGGAGATCCCCACAATGAGCAGTTCTTC
CASSLGDPHNEQFF
>TRBD2|-|TRBV15|TRBJ2-1
TGTGCCACCAGCAGACTAGCGGGGGGCTCCTACAATGAGCAGTTCTTC
CATSRLAGGSYNEQFF
>TRBD1|few|TRBV12-3/TRBV12-4|TRBJ1-1
TGTGCCAGCAGTCCGAATAGGGGGACAGGGACTGAAGCTTTCTTT
CASSPNRGTGTEAFF
>TRBD2|few|TRBV7-8|TRBJ2-3
TGTGCCAGCTGTCCCGGGAGGGCCTTGGATACGCAGTATTTT
CASCPGRALDTQYF
>-|few|TRBV12-3/TRBV12-4|TRBJ1-2
TGTGCCAGCAGAAGGTATGAGGGGAGCGGCTACACCTTC
CASRRYEGSGYTF
>TRBD2|-|TRBV12-3/TRBV12-4|TRBJ2-5
TGTGCCAGCAGTTCCCACGGTGGGCCCTTTATGGGGTCGAAGACTAGCGGGAGGGAGACCCAGTACTTC
CASSSHGGPFMGSKTSGRETQYF
>-|-|TRBV18|TRBJ2-7
TGTGCCAGCTCCCCCCAGAGTGCGTACGAGCAGTACTTC
CASSPQSAYEQYF
>-|few|TRBV2|TRBJ2-7
TGTGCCAGCAACCTACAGGGAACCTCCTACGAGCAGTACTTC
CASNLQGTSYEQYF
>TRBD2|few|TRBV4-3|TRBJ2-3
TGCGCCAGCAGCCGAATAGCGGGAGGGTCCACAGATACGCAGTATTTT
CASSRIAGGSTDTQYF
>-|many|TRBV12-3/TRBV12-4|TRBJ1-2
TGTGCCAGCAGTCCTACCCTCGAAAAGGGGGGCTACACCTTC
CASSPTLEKGGYTF
>-|once|TRBV7-9|TRBJ1-4
TGTGCCAGCAGCTCAGCTTCGGGTGCTCGTGAAAAACTGTTTTTT
CASSSASGAREKLFF
>-|few|TRBV12-3/TRBV12-4|TRBJ1-5
TGTGCCAGCAGGGTACAGGGTCGGGGCAATCAGCCCCAGCATTTT
CASRVQGRGNQPQHF
>-|-|TRBV15|TRBJ1-6
TGTGCCACCAGCAGAGATCTTGCGGGTACACCCCTCCACTTT
CATSRDLAGTPLHF
>TRBD2|-|TRBV6-2/TRBV6-3|TRBJ2-1
TGTGCCAGCAGGCCAGCCGGGACTAGCCGGCATGAGCAGTTCTTC
CASRPAGTSRHEQFF
>TRBD2|-|TRBV12-3/TRBV12-4|TRBJ2-5
TGTGCCAGCAGTGTTTTAGCGGGAGAGACCCAGTACTTC
CASSVLAGETQYF
>-|-|TRBV6-5|TRBJ2-7
TGTGCCAGCAGTTACTTCGGGGCGGCCTACGAGCAGTACTTC
CASSYFGAAYEQYF
>TRBD2|-|TRBV19|TRBJ2-5
TGTGCCAGTAGCGGACTAGCGGGAGGCCAAGAGACCCAGTACTTC
CASSGLAGGQETQYF
>-|few|TRBV7-2|TRBJ2-4
TGTGCCAGCAGCTTCAGTGGAGGTCCAGAAGCCAAAAACATTCAGTACTTC
CASSFSGGPEAKNIQYF
>-|-|TRBV7-9|TRBJ1-3
TGTGCCAGCAGCTTAGCGGTCGGAAACACCATATATTTT
CASSLAVGNTIYF
>-|-|TRBV29-1|TRBJ1-4
TGCAGCGCCGCCATCTCCCCCGAAAAACTGTTTTTT
CSAAISPEKLFF
>TRBD2|once|TRBV11-1|TRBJ2-7
TGTGCCAGCAGCATTAGCGGGACGATCTACGAGCAGTACTTC
CASSISGTIYEQYF
>-|-|TRBV20-1|TRBJ2-3
TGCAGTGCTATGCGGGCGCACAAGACAGATACGCAGTATTTT
CSAMRAHKTDTQYF
>-|-|TRBV20-1|TRBJ1-5
TGCAGTGCTAGAGAGACAGGTGGAGACAATCAGCCCCAGCATTTT
CSARETGGDNQPQHF
>-|-|TRBV12-3/TRBV12-4|TRBJ1-4
TGTGCCAGCAGTTGGGAGGGACACCAAGAAAAACTGTTTTTT
CASSWEGHQEKLFF
>TRBD1|-|TRBV7-3|TRBJ2-1
TGTGCCAGCAGCTTAACTGTGACACAGGGGGGCAATGAGCAGTTCTTC
CASSLTVTQGGNEQFF
>-|-|TRBV20-1|TRBJ1-5
TGCAGTGCCGCAGCGGGTAGCAATCAGCCCCAGCATTTT
CSAAAGSNQPQHF
>TRBD1|-|TRBV5-6|TRBJ1-1
TGTGCCAGCAGTTCCTATGACAGGGGTGGAGCTGAAGCTTTCTTT
CASSSYDRGGAEAFF
>TRBD1|few|TRBV11-3|TRBJ1-1
TGTGCCAGCAGACCGAGGACAGGGAAGGAGAACACTGAAGCTTTCTTT
CASRPRTGKENTEAFF